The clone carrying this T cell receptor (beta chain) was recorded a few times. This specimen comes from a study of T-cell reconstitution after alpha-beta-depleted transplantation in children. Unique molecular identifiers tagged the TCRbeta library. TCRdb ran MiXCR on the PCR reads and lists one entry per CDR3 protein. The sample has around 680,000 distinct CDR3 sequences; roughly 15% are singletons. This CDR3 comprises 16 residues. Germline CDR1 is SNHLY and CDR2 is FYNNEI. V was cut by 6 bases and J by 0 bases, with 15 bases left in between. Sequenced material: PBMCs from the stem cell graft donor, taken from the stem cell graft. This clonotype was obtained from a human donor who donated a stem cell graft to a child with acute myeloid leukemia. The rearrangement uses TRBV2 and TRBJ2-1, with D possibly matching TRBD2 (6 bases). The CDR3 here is CASRGGRGASYNEQFF. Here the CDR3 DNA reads TGTGCCAGCAGGGGCGGTCGCGGGGCCTCCTACAATGAGCAGTTCTTC.